A single sample is the source of the 21 T cell receptor beta chains below, sequenced in a study of blood T cell repertoires in COVID-19. TCRdb's table, derived via immunoSEQ multiplex PCR, lists solely in-frame clones and lacks some. The repertoire has tens of thousands of clones, 84% of them found once; the top ten carry approximately 27%. Sequencing used peripheral blood. These receptors all come from a human donor in a cohort sampled during active COVID-19.

This clone came up a few times. The V gene is TRBV28, the J gene TRBJ2-3, with unresolved D. CDR1 is MDHEN and CDR2 is SYDVKM in the germline V gene. V lost 6 bases and J lost 0, with 13 bases in between. This CDR3 is built from 15 residues. CDR3 DNA sequence: TGTGCCAGCAGCCCCATCTATTCTAGCACAGATACGCAGTATTTT. Translated: CASSPIYSSTDTQYF.

The chain is built from TRBV27 and TRBJ1-6; D unresolved. The CDR3 runs to 13 residues. Deletions cut 2 bases from V and 7 bases from J, with 6 bases between. CDR1 is MNHEY and CDR2 is SMNVEV in the germline V gene (reference sequence). The DNA for the CDR3 is TGTGCCAGCAGTTTAATTGAGAATTCACCCCTCCACTTT. Encoded protein: CASSLIENSPLHF.

J is TRBJ2-3 and V is TRBV4-3, with 8 positions matching TRBD2. The J segment lost 2 bases and the V segment lost 0 bases, leaving 7 bases of the junction unmatched. The CDR3 covers 17 residues. Germline CDR1 and CDR2: LGHNA and YSLEER. The CDR3 reads CASSQDHGGGITDTQYF. DNA for the CDR3: TGCGCCAGCAGCCAAGATCACGGCGGGGGGATCACAGATACGCAGTATTTT.

The V gene is TRBV5-1, the J gene TRBJ2-4, with D possibly being TRBD1 (5 bases). Germline values: CDR1 SGHRS, CDR2 YFSETQ. V lost 4 bases to trimming and J lost 3 bases, with 11 bases between them. This CDR3 has 14 residues. The CDR3 DNA reads as TGCGCCAGCAGCGAGGAACAGGTCAAAAACATTCAGTACTTC. Translating gives CASSEEQVKNIQYF. Supplemented by reference TRBV5-1 and TRBJ2-4, the full variable domain reads KAGVTQTPRYLIKTRGQQVTLSCSPISGHRSVSWYQQTPGQGLQFLFEYFSETQRNKGNFPGRFSGRQFSNSRSEMNVSTLELGDSALYLCASSEEQVKNIQYFGAGTRLSVL.

This clone was counted between two and nine times. The CDR3 nucleotides are TGCGCCAGCAGCCACCAACAGGGGGACAATTCACCCCTCCACTTT. Its protein product is CASSHQQGDNSPLHF. The chain uses TRBV4-1 and TRBJ1-6; 8 bases line up with TRBD1. The CDR3 covers 15 residues. J lost 7 bases, V lost 3 bases, and 5 bases had no gene match. Germline CDR1 and CDR2: MGHRA and YSYEKL.

The chain is built from TRBV5-1 and TRBJ2-7; TRBD2 is a possible D gene (5 bases). The CDR3 extends over 13 amino acids. Germline lookup yields CDR1 SGHRS and CDR2 YFSETQ. V was clipped by 4 bases and J by 3 bases, with 11 bases between them. The CDR3 nucleotides are TGCGCCAGCAGCCGAGCGGATGACTACGAGCAGTACTTC. Translation: CASSRADDYEQYF.

The V call is TRBV11-3, the J call TRBJ2-7; 11 bases match TRBD2. Germline lookup yields CDR1 SGHNT and CDR2 YENEEA. The CDR3 is 17 residues long. The trim removed 6 bases at V and 2 bases at J, leaving 12 bases unmatched. The CDR3 nucleotides read TGTGCCAGCAGTCGTCTAGCGGGGGGTATAGAACCCTACGAGCAGTACTTC. This gives the protein CASSRLAGGIEPYEQYF.

The chain uses TRBV7-9 and TRBJ2-7, with TRBD1 identical over 8 bases. Germline V gene lookup returns CDR1 SEHNR and CDR2 FQNEAQ (reference sequence). The CDR3 covers 13 residues. Trimming at V came to 5 bases and at J to 5 bases, leaving 5 bases not matched to a gene. This CDR3 is CASSLGQGNEQYF. The CDR3 DNA sequence: TGTGCCAGCAGCCTAGGACAGGGTAACGAGCAGTACTTC.

The V gene is TRBV5-4, the J gene TRBJ2-2, with 14 bases fitting TRBD2. This CDR3 is built from 16 residues. Per the germline V gene, CDR1 is SGHNT and CDR2 is YYREEE (reference sequence). V was pared by 4 bases and J by 9 bases, with 8 bases of the junction left unmatched. Here the CDR3 DNA reads TGTGCCAGCAGCCCGACGACTAGCGGGGGGGCCCGGGAGCTGTTTTTT. It translates to CASSPTTSGGARELFF.

The genes are TRBV2 and TRBJ1-5; 7 nucleotides align to TRBD1. The CDR3 contains 15 residues. The junction had 6 bases not matched to a gene; V was cut back by 4 bases and J by 3 bases. Germline lookup yields CDR1 SNHLY and CDR2 FYNNEI. Here the CDR3 DNA reads TGTGCCAGCAGTGCCCAGGGACAGTCCAATCAGCCCCAGCATTTT. Translated: CASSAQGQSNQPQHF.

The chain is built from TRBV19 and TRBJ1-5; TRBD1 matches 7 bases. After removal of 5 bases from V and 3 bases from J, the junction contained 16 bases not matched to a gene. In germline, CDR1 is LNHDA, CDR2 SQIVND (reference sequence). The CDR3 sequence is 18 residues long. The CDR3 DNA is TGTGCCAGTAGTCTCTCAGGGGGGCCCCGGATCCTCAATCAGCCCCAGCATTTT. Translating gives CASSLSGGPRILNQPQHF.

This chain's CDR3 is CASSELYSGNTIYF. As DNA, the CDR3 is TGTGCCAGCAGTGAGCTCTACTCTGGAAACACCATATATTTT. The chain couples TRBV6-1 to TRBJ1-3; no clear D. Germline CDR1 is MNHNS and CDR2 is SASEGT. The V end was cut by 3 bases, the J end by 0 bases, with 6 bases between. The CDR3 has 14 residues.

The genes are TRBV5-6 and TRBJ1-4; 9 nucleotides agree with TRBD1. V lost 1 base, J lost 8 bases, and 6 bases stayed unmatched. In germline, CDR1 is SGHDT, CDR2 YYEEEE. CDR3 length: 15 amino acids. The CDR3 bases are TGTGCCAGCAGCTTGATTCGGGGACAGGGAGAAAAACTGTTTTTT. Residues: CASSLIRGQGEKLFF. Together with reference TRBV5-6 and TRBJ1-4, the CDR3 gives the full variable domain: DAGVTQSPTHLIKTRGQQVTLRCSPKSGHDTVSWYQQALGQGPQFIFQYYEEEERQRGNFPDRFSGHQFPNYSSELNVNALLLGDSALYLCASSLIRGQGEKLFFGSGTQLSVL.

The chain recombines TRBV7-8 with TRBJ2-3, with TRBD2 matching over 12 bases. The CDR3 has 16 residues. Germline V gives CDR1 SGHVS, CDR2 FQNEAQ. Trimming cost V 5 bases and J 5 bases; bases outside gene matches: 8. This chain's CDR3 is CASSPGLAGLGDTQYF. DNA for the CDR3: TGTGCCAGCAGCCCCGGACTAGCGGGATTGGGAGATACGCAGTATTTT.

V and J are TRBV7-9 and TRBJ1-6, with D tentatively TRBD1 (6 bases). The CDR3 runs 14 residues. V lost 5 bases to trimming and J lost 8 bases, with 13 bases between them. Germline V gene lookup returns CDR1 SEHNR and CDR2 FQNEAQ (reference sequence). The CDR3 region is CASSPGQWDSPLHF. The CDR3 DNA is TGTGCCAGCAGCCCGGGACAATGGGATTCACCCCTCCACTTT.

The gene calls are TRBV6-5 and TRBJ2-7; a possible D gene is TRBD1 (6 bases). Trimming removed 5 bases from V and 4 bases from J, with 15 bases in between. Germline V gene data show CDR1 as MNHEY and CDR2 as SVGAGI. The length of the CDR3 is 14 residues. The CDR3 nucleotides read TGTGCCAGCAGTCTTGCGCACAGGGTATACGAGCAGTACTTC. Residues: CASSLAHRVYEQYF.

The chain recombines TRBV29-1 with TRBJ1-2, with no clear D. CDR3 length equals 11 residues. From germline, CDR1 is SQVTM and CDR2 ANQGSEA. The V and J ends lost 7 bases and 5 bases respectively, with 11 bases between them. The CDR3: CSGTGFYGYTF. CDR3 nucleotides: TGCAGCGGGACGGGATTTTATGGCTACACCTTC.

The rearrangement joins TRBV6-2 or TRBV6-3 to TRBJ2-3, with 9 bases lining up with TRBD1. CDR3 size: 17 residues. V dropped 5 bases and J dropped 6; count of bases not matched to a gene: 15. Germline V gives CDR1 MNHEY, CDR2 SVGEGT. The CDR3 bases are TGTGCCAGCAGTCTTTCCGCGGGACAGGGATATAGGGATACGCAGTATTTT. As protein: CASSLSAGQGYRDTQYF.

The chain combines TRBV6-5 with TRBJ1-2, with 12 positions matching TRBD1. The V segment lost 2 bases and the J segment 7 bases; nucleotides outside the gene matches: 5. This CDR3 has 15 residues. Germline V lookup: CDR1 MNHEY, CDR2 SVGAGI. This CDR3 reads CASSYGGTGGFGYTF. The CDR3 DNA is TGTGCCAGCAGTTACGGGGGGACAGGGGGCTTTGGCTACACCTTC.

This sequence joins TRBV4-1 and TRBJ2-4; D is possibly TRBD2 (5 bases). CDR1 is MGHRA and CDR2 is YSYEKL in the germline V gene. The CDR3 is 15 residues long. V was shortened by 0 bases and J by 6 bases, with 12 bases between the two germline ends. For the CDR3, the DNA is TGCGCCAGCAGCCAAGACGGGGTTCTCTCAAACATTCAGTACTTC. Residues: CASSQDGVLSNIQYF.

The V gene is TRBV19, the J gene TRBJ1-1, with D possibly matching TRBD1 (6 bases). CDR1 and CDR2 (germline): LNHDA, SQIVND (reference sequence). The CDR3 totals 13 residues. The V end was cut by 7 bases, the J end by 3 bases, with 12 bases between. The CDR3 nucleotides read TGTGCCAGTATTGGCAGGGGCGACACTGAAGCTTTCTTT. Its translation: CASIGRGDTEAFF.